This TCR beta chain was retrieved from a study of blood T cell repertoires in COVID-19. At the level of the study: Donors in the United States, Italy and Spain gave samples during acute or convalescent COVID-19.

The germline V gene has CDR1 LGHDT and CDR2 YNNKEL (reference sequence). With 6 bases removed from V and 5 bases from J, the gap between germline ends came to 4 bases. The CDR3 loop spans 11 amino acids. How the authors handled the data: The assay estimated nucleated cells by amplifying reference gene primers. Measured with immunoSEQ multiplex PCR; TCRdb has only the in-frame clones, and not every one. Clone size and V and J calls were adopted from that table, with D and trimming inferred from the DNA. Of under 35,000 clones listed, 91% were seen once; the top ten hold roughly 5.2%. This clone was seen only once.

The material sequenced was peripheral blood. The sequence derives from a human donor in a cohort sampled during active COVID-19. This rearrangement joins TRBV3-1 (or the pseudogene TRBV3-2) to TRBJ2-2; D is ambiguous. In DNA form, the CDR3 reads TGTGCCAGCAGTAGAACCGGGGAGCTGTTTTTT. Residues: CASSRTGELFF.